This T cell receptor (beta chain) was profiled in a study of vaccination and CD4 T cells after COVID-19. For the study at large: A positive SARS-CoV-2 nasal swab PCR result was recorded for each convalescent patient; about nine were mild and one severe. Each participant was administered two doses of a vaccine, which was either BNT162b2 or mRNA-1273. Findings and limits, study-wide: For convalescent patients, a median approximately 84% of reactive clones surfaced exclusively after vaccination.

The Oncomine TCR Beta short-read assay generated sequence data from the DNA of cultured CD4+ T cells. One entry per CDR3 protein results from TCRdb running MiXCR on the PCR reads. The sample has approximately 12,000 distinct CDR3 sequences; 53% are singletons. The CDR3 is 17 amino acids. The V gene's germline CDR1 is LNHDA and CDR2 SQIVND (reference sequence). The ends lost 2 bases at V and 4 bases at J; junction bases unmatched: 5. Treatment of the sample: approximately 9-day PBMC culture with coronavirus spike peptide pools or control peptides (ViraFEST assay). A note on this clonotype: What it recognizes is unknown.

This rearrangement joins TRBV19 to TRBJ2-6; 10 nucleotides align to TRBD1. The sample consisted of CD4+ T cells from blood, cultured in vitro. This receptor was identified in a human donor who had recovered from COVID-19. The CDR3 spells CASSIRTGGRGANVLTF. The CDR3 nucleotides are TGTGCCAGTAGTATAAGGACAGGGGGGCGAGGGGCCAACGTCCTGACTTTC.